This TCR beta chain was captured by sequencing in a study of immune evolution from preneoplasia to lung adenocarcinoma. J lost 7 bases, V lost 4 bases, and 9 bases had no gene match. CDR3 length: 15 amino acids. CDR1 MDHEN and CDR2 SYDVKM come from the germline V gene. Sequencing used immunoSEQ multiplex PCR; TCRdb keeps in-frame clones, though not all of them. The repertoire has about 8,300 clones, 70% to 90% of them found once; the top ten carry 5.5% to 7.5%. The chain joins TRBV28 to TRBJ1-2, with TRBD1 matching 10 bases. Sequenced sample: FFPE minimally invasive lung adenocarcinoma tissue. The receptor comes from a person aged 65 to 79 with lung adenocarcinoma. The CDR3 region has the DNA TGTGCCAGCAGTTCGCCCGGGACAGGGGCCCTTGGCTACACCTTC. Protein: CASSSPGTGALGYTF.